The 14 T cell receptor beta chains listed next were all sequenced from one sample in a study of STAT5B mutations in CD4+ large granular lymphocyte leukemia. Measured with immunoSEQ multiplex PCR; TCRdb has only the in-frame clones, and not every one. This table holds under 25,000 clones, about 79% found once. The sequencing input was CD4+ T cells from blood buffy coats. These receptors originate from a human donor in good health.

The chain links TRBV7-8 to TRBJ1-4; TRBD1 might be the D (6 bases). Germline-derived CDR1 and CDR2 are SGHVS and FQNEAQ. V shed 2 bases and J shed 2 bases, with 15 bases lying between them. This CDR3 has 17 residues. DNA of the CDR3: TGTGCCAGCAGCTTACTGCGGGGCCAGGGGACTAATGAAAAACTGTTTTTT. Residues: CASSLLRGQGTNEKLFF.

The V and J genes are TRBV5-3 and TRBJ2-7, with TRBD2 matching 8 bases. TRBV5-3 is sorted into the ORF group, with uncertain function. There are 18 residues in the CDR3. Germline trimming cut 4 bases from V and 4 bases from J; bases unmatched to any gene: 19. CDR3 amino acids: CARSPTGTRSSGAYEQYF. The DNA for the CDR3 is TGTGCCAGAAGCCCGACCGGGACTAGGTCATCAGGGGCATACGAGCAGTACTTC.

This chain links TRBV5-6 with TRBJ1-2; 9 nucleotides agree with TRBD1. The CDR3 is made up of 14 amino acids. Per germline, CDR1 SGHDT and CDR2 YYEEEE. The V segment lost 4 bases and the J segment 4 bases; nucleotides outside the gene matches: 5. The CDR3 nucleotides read TGTGCCAGCAGCCCCACAGGGGGCGGCTATGGCTACACCTTC. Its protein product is CASSPTGGGYGYTF.

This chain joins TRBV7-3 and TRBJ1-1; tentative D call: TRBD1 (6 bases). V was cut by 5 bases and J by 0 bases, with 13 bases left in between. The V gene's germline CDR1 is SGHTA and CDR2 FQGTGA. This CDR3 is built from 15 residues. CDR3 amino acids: CASSLDGGLNTEAFF. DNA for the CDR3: TGTGCCAGCAGCCTCGACGGGGGGCTGAACACTGAAGCTTTCTTT.

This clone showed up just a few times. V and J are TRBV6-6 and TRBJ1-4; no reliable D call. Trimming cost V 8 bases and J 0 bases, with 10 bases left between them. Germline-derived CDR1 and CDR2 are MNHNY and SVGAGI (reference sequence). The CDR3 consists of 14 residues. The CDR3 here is CASLPTATNEKLFF. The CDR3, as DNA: TGTGCCAGCCTACCTACAGCAACTAATGAAAAACTGTTTTTT.

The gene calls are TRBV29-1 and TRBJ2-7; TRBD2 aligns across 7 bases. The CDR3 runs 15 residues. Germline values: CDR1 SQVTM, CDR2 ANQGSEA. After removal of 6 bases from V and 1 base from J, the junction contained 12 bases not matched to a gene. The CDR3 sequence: CSVVVHSGLSYEQYF. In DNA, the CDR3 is TGCAGCGTCGTCGTACATAGCGGGTTATCCTACGAGCAGTACTTC.

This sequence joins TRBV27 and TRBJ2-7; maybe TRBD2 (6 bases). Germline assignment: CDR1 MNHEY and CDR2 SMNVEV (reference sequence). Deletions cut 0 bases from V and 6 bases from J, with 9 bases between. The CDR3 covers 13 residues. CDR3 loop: CASSLSWGGEQYF. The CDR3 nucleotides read TGTGCCAGCAGTTTATCGTGGGGAGGCGAGCAGTACTTC.

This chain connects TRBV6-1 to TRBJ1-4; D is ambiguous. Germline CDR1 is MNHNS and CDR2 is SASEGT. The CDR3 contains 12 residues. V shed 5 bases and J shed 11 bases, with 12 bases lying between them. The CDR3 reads CASSSRVWKLFF. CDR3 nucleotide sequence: TGTGCCAGCAGTTCACGGGTTTGGAAACTGTTTTTT.

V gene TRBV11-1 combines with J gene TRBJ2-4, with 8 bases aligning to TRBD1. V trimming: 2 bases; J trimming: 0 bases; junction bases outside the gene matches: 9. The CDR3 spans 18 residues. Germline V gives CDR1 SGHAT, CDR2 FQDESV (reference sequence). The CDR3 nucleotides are TGTGCCAGCAGCTTATTAGCAGGGGGCGGACTAGCCAAAAACATTCAGTACTTC. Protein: CASSLLAGGGLAKNIQYF.

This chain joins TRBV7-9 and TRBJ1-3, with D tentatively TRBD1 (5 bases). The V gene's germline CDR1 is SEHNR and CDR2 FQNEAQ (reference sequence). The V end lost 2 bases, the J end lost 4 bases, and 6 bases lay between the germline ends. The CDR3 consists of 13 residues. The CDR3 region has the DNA TGTGCCAGCAGCTTAAGACAGGGAAACACCATATATTTT. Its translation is CASSLRQGNTIYF.

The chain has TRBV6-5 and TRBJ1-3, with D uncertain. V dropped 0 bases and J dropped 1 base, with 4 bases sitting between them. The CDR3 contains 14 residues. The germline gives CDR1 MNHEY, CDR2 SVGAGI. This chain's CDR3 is CASSYSRSGNTIYF. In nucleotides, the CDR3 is TGTGCCAGCAGTTACTCTCGGTCTGGAAACACCATATATTTT.

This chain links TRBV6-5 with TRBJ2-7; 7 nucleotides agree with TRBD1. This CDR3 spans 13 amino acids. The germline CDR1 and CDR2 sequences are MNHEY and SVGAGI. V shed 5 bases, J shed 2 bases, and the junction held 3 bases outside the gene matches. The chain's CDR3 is CASSTTGAYEQYF. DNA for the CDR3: TGTGCCAGCAGTACTACAGGGGCCTACGAGCAGTACTTC.

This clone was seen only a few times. The DNA for the CDR3 is TGTGCCAGCAGTTTATCCGTGACTGAAGCTTTCTTT. It codes for CASSLSVTEAFF. V is TRBV28 and J is TRBJ1-1; D gene uncertain. The CDR3 contains 12 residues. Trimming stripped 1 base from V and 5 bases from J, with 5 bases between. The germline V gene has CDR1 MDHEN and CDR2 SYDVKM.

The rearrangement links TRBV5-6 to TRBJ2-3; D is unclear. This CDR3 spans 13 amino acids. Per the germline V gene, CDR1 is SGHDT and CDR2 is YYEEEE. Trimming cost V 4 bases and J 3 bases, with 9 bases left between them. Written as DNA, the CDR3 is TGTGCCAGCAGCCGATTTAGGACAGATACGCAGTATTTT. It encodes CASSRFRTDTQYF.